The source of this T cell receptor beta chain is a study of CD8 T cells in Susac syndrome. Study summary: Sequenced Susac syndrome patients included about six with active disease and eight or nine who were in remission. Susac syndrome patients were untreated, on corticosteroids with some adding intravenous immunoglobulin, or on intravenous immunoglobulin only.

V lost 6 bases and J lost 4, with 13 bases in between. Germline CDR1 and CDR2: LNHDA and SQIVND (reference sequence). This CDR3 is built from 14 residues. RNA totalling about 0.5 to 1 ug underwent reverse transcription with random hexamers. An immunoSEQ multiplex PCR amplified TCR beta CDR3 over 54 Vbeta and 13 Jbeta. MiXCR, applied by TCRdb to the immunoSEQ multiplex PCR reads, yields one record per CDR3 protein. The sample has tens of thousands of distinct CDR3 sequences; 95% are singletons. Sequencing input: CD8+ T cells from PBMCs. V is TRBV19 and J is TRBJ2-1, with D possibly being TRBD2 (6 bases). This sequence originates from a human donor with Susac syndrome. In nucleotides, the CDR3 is TGTGCCAGTAGCACTCTAGCGCTTTACAATGAGCAGTTCTTC. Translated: CASSTLALYNEQFF.